One sample yielded the 22 T cell receptor beta chains listed below, sequenced in a study of OX40 agonist ivuxolimab in advanced cancers. Clones were read by immunoSEQ multiplex PCR, and TCRdb kept only the in-frame ones, dropping some. The data show more than 45,000 clones, 84% seen once. The sample was CD4+ or CD8+ T cells sorted from blood, taken in a trial of the OX40 agonist ivuxolimab. Every receptor here comes from an adult with an advanced solid tumor such as melanoma, head and neck, liver or kidney cancer.

This clone turned up a few times. The chain carries TRBV9 and TRBJ1-2, with TRBD1 matching over 7 bases. V shed 3 bases, J shed 4 bases, and the junction held 6 bases outside the gene matches. The CDR3 contains 14 residues. The V gene's germline CDR1 is SGDLS and CDR2 YYNGEE. This CDR3 is CASSGPGGGYGYTF. The CDR3 DNA sequence: TGTGCCAGCAGCGGTCCAGGGGGAGGCTATGGCTACACCTTC. Variable domain in full (rest from reference TRBV9 and TRBJ1-2): DSGVTQTPKHLITATGQRVTLRCSPRSGDLSVYWYQQSLDQGLQFLIQYYNGEERAKGNILERFSAQQFPDLHSELNLSSLELGDSALYFCASSGPGGGYGYTFGSGTRLTVV.

The sample holds a few counts of this clone. The V and J genes are TRBV5-8 and TRBJ1-5; possibly TRBD1 for D (5 bases). Germline V gives CDR1 SGHTS, CDR2 YDEGEE. CDR3 length equals 17 residues. Trimming left V 9 bases short and J 0 bases short, with 22 bases between. The DNA of the CDR3 is TGTGCCAAGTACCAACCCATGCGGGGCTATAGCAATCAGCCCCAGCATTTT. Protein sequence: CAKYQPMRGYSNQPQHF.

The chain employs TRBV19 and TRBJ2-6, with TRBD1 matching over 7 bases. Germline lookup yields CDR1 LNHDA and CDR2 SQIVND (reference sequence). The CDR3 loop spans 16 amino acids. Germline trimming cut 7 bases from V and 0 bases from J; bases unmatched to any gene: 6. Here the CDR3 reads CASKGQQSSGANVLTF. DNA of the CDR3: TGTGCCAGTAAGGGACAGCAAAGCTCTGGGGCCAACGTCCTGACTTTC.

This chain connects TRBV7-2 to TRBJ2-1, with 8 positions matching TRBD2. Germline V CDR1 and CDR2: SGHTA, FQGNSA. V trimming: 2 bases; J trimming: 2 bases; junction bases outside the gene matches: 5. The CDR3 length is 16 residues. The CDR3 nucleotides read TGTGCCAGCAGCTTAATGGGCGGGAGGACCTACAATGAGCAGTTCTTC. This codes for CASSLMGGRTYNEQFF.

The chain employs TRBV14 and TRBJ2-7; D is ambiguous. Trimming took 3 bases from V and 0 from J, leaving 0 bases between them. Looked up from germline, CDR1 is SGHDN and CDR2 is FVKESK. CDR3 size: 11 residues. The CDR3 loop reads CASSHSYEQYF. For the CDR3, the DNA is TGTGCCAGCAGCCACTCCTACGAGCAGTACTTC.

V is TRBV18 and J is TRBJ2-7; TRBD2 matches 10 bases. The germline gives CDR1 KGHSH, CDR2 LQKENI. The V segment lost 2 bases and the J segment 6 bases; nucleotides outside the gene matches: 13. This CDR3 has 17 amino acids. Here the CDR3 DNA reads TGTGCCAGCTCACCAAGTCCTCCCAGCGGGAGGGCTGGCGAGCAGTACTTC. Translation gives CASSPSPPSGRAGEQYF.

There are a few counts of this clone. This chain uses TRBV5-1 with TRBJ1-2, with 8 bases matching TRBD1. CDR1 is SGHRS and CDR2 is YFSETQ in the germline V gene. This CDR3 comprises 15 residues. With 5 bases clipped from V and 2 bases from J, the junction kept 8 bases outside the gene matches. As DNA, the CDR3 is TGCGCCAGCAGATCTGGACAGGGATCGAACTATGGCTACACCTTC. This codes for CASRSGQGSNYGYTF.

As DNA, the CDR3 is TGTGCCAGCGGTTTCGCGGGAGGATTGATTGAAAAACTGTTTTTT. Encoded protein: CASGFAGGLIEKLFF. V usage is TRBV2 and J usage is TRBJ1-4; D is ambiguous. Germline lookup yields CDR1 SNHLY and CDR2 FYNNEI. V was trimmed by 8 bases and J by 7 bases, leaving 20 bases between them. The CDR3 is made up of 15 amino acids.

This rearrangement joins TRBV18 to TRBJ2-7; D call uncertain. V was trimmed by 0 bases and J by 6 bases, leaving 9 bases between them. The CDR3 covers 13 residues. Germline V gene data show CDR1 as KGHSH and CDR2 as LQKENI. This CDR3 reads CASSPPPGFEQYF. The CDR3, as DNA: TGTGCCAGCTCACCACCCCCCGGGTTCGAGCAGTACTTC.

This sequence joins TRBV6-1 and TRBJ1-2, with 9 positions matching TRBD1. The J segment lost 4 bases and the V segment lost 7 bases, leaving 10 bases of the junction unmatched. This CDR3 has 15 amino acids. From germline, CDR1 is MNHNS and CDR2 SASEGT. The DNA for the CDR3 is TGTGCCAGCAAAGGGACAGGGAGAGGGCCCTATGGCTACACCTTC. Its protein is CASKGTGRGPYGYTF.

This chain links TRBV30 with TRBJ2-1, with TRBD2 matching over 11 bases. CDR3 length: 15 residues. The trim removed 0 bases at V and 7 bases at J, leaving 5 bases unmatched. Germline CDR1 reads GTSNPN; CDR2 reads SVGIG (reference sequence). The CDR3: CAWSVRLAGRNEQFF. CDR3 in DNA: TGTGCCTGGAGTGTACGACTAGCGGGAAGAAATGAGCAGTTCTTC.

This chain connects TRBV7-2 to TRBJ1-1, with 7 positions matching TRBD1. The CDR3 loop spans 15 amino acids. In germline, CDR1 is SGHTA, CDR2 FQGNSA. J gave up 1 base and V 1 base, and 3 bases lay outside the gene matches. This CDR3 is CASSLEGQRNTEAFF. For the CDR3, the DNA is TGTGCCAGCAGCTTAGAGGGACAGAGGAACACTGAAGCTTTCTTT. Complete variable domain (other parts from reference TRBV7-2 and TRBJ1-1): GAGVSQSPSNKVTEKGKDVELRCDPISGHTALYWYRQSLGQGLEFLIYFQGNSAPDKSGLPSDRFSAERTGGSVSTLTIQRTQQEDSAVYLCASSLEGQRNTEAFFGQGTRLTVV.

This sequence joins TRBV6-1 and TRBJ1-1, with D unresolved. Deletions cut 5 bases from V and 8 bases from J, with 9 bases between. This CDR3 is built from 11 residues. From germline, CDR1 is MNHNS and CDR2 SASEGT. The CDR3 region has the DNA TGTGCCAGCAGTTCAGCGGTCGAAGCTTTCTTT. Amino acid sequence: CASSSAVEAFF.

As DNA, the CDR3 is TGTGCCAGCAGCGTGGACAGGGGAAGGGAAGAGACCCAGTACTTC. Translated, it gives CASSVDRGREETQYF. The V call is TRBV5-8, the J call TRBJ2-5; TRBD1 aligns across 9 bases. Germline trimming cut 4 bases from V and 3 bases from J; bases unmatched to any gene: 7. Germline V lookup: CDR1 SGHTS, CDR2 YDEGEE. The CDR3 totals 15 residues.

The chain couples TRBV5-4 to TRBJ2-7; D gene ambiguous. The V end lost 0 bases, the J end lost 6 bases, and 13 bases lay between the germline ends. The germline V gene has CDR1 SGHNT and CDR2 YYREEE (reference sequence). CDR3 size: 14 residues. The CDR3, as DNA: TGTGCCAGCAGCTTGGCCGGATCTGATTCCGAGCAGTACTTC. Translated: CASSLAGSDSEQYF. The full variable domain, completed using reference TRBV5-4 and TRBJ2-7, is ETGVTQSPTHLIKTRGQQVTLRCSSQSGHNTVSWYQQALGQGPQFIFQYYREEENGRGNFPPRFSGLQFPNYSSELNVNALELDDSALYLCASSLAGSDSEQYFGPGTRLTVT.

This clone was seen only a few times. This rearrangement joins TRBV30 to TRBJ1-5; 8 bases agree with TRBD1. V was clipped by 0 bases and J by 5 bases; unmatched bases: 6. CDR3 size: 15 residues. Looked up from germline, CDR1 is GTSNPN and CDR2 is SVGIG (reference sequence). For the CDR3, the DNA is TGTGCCTGGAGTGTAGTGGCAGGGGGCCATCAGCCCCAGCATTTT. It encodes CAWSVVAGGHQPQHF.

The chain couples TRBV19 to TRBJ1-5; unclear D gene. This CDR3 is built from 15 residues. V gave up 5 bases and J gave up 0 bases, with 11 bases separating them. Germline CDR1 LNHDA, CDR2 SQIVND (reference sequence). The CDR3 bases are TGTGCCAGTAGTCCTTTTGACTTTAGCAATCAGCCCCAGCATTTT. It encodes CASSPFDFSNQPQHF.

This chain uses TRBV9 with TRBJ2-3; the D gene is possibly TRBD2 (6 bases). Germline V gene data show CDR1 as SGDLS and CDR2 as YYNGEE. CDR3 length: 14 amino acids. V shed 0 bases and J shed 5 bases, with 10 bases lying between them. CDR3 nucleotides: TGTGCCAGCAGCGTAGGCGGGGAAGTAGATACGCAGTATTTT. This sequence encodes CASSVGGEVDTQYF.

This clone is a singleton in its sample. The chain uses TRBV4-3 and TRBJ2-2; D uncertain. This CDR3 comprises 14 residues. In germline, CDR1 is LGHNA, CDR2 YSLEER. V shed 2 bases and J shed 4 bases, with 8 bases lying between them. CDR3 region: CASSQLRFTGELFF. The CDR3 bases are TGCGCCAGCAGCCAATTGAGGTTCACCGGGGAGCTGTTTTTT.

V is TRBV19 and J is TRBJ2-2, with 7 bases matching TRBD2. Germline trimming cut 10 bases from V and 5 bases from J; bases unmatched to any gene: 10. The CDR3 consists of 14 residues. CDR1 and CDR2 (germline): LNHDA, SQIVND (reference sequence). CDR3 bases: TGTGCCATTAACACCGGGGGGAAGACCGGGGAGCTGTTTTTT. Translation: CAINTGGKTGELFF. Based on the CDR3 plus reference TRBV19 and TRBJ2-2, the full variable domain is DGGITQSPKYLFRKEGQNVTLSCEQNLNHDAMYWYRQDPGQGLRLIYYSQIVNDFQKGDIAEGYSVSREKKESFPLTVTSAQKNPTAFYLCAINTGGKTGELFFGEGSRLTVL.

The rearrangement links TRBV29-1 to TRBJ2-7; 10 nucleotides line up with TRBD2. The J segment lost 6 bases and the V segment lost 3 bases, leaving 14 bases of the junction unmatched. Germline V gene lookup returns CDR1 SQVTM and CDR2 ANQGSEA. The CDR3 loop spans 16 amino acids. The DNA for the CDR3 is TGCAGCGTTGACACGGGACGCGGTCTAGCGGGGGCCGAGCAGTACTTC. As protein: CSVDTGRGLAGAEQYF.

V gene TRBV18 combines with J gene TRBJ2-1; 11 nucleotides line up with TRBD2. Trimming removed 5 bases from V and 10 bases from J; junction bases left unmatched: 10. This CDR3 spans 15 amino acids. Germline assignment: CDR1 KGHSH and CDR2 LQKENI. The CDR3 here is CASSLLAGEGVEQFF. The CDR3 nucleotides are TGTGCCAGCTCATTACTAGCGGGAGAGGGTGTGGAGCAGTTCTTC.